This T cell receptor beta chain was identified in a study of shared clonotypes between healthy human individuals. This clone was seen more than once but under ten times. Antigen: not known. Deletions cut 5 bases from V and 1 base from J, with 14 bases between. Per the germline V gene, CDR1 is MNHNS and CDR2 is SASEGT. The CDR3 loop spans 15 amino acids. At deep level, the assay was performed. Investigators spread the genomic DNA of each subset evenly over several immunoSEQ plates. Original data processing: Junction-only sequences without quality scores were provided by ImmunoSEQ, so filtering was different. Some clones are missing from TCRdb's copy, which holds only in-frame ones; the method was immunoSEQ multiplex PCR. That table furnishes V, J and clone size, whereas the DNA furnished D and trimming. The repertoire holds roughly 480,000 clones, with roughly 85% as singletons. Broader study findings: Researchers sampled blood only, noting tissue repertoires likely differ.

The source of this sequence is a woman aged 40 to 50 in good health. Some clones in this sample may be carry-over from other donors' samples. Sequencing was done on a sample of PBMCs. V usage is TRBV6-1 and J usage is TRBJ1-1; D is perhaps TRBD1 (5 bases). The CDR3 region has the DNA TGTGCCAGCAGTACCTACAGGACGGGGAACACTGAAGCTTTCTTT. This encodes CASSTYRTGNTEAFF.